This T cell receptor (beta chain) was captured in a study of post-analysis software for immune sequencing data. Whole-study context: The disease courses spanned relapsing-remitting, secondary progressive and progressive-relapsing forms of multiple sclerosis. General study findings and limits: The study found significantly lower normalized Chao1 diversity in multiple sclerosis patients than in controls. Higher frequency in patients than in controls was seen for roughly five TRBV segments, with TRBV5-6, TRBV5-1 and TRBV20-1 among them.

Germline lookup yields CDR1 MNHNY and CDR2 SVGAGI (reference sequence). The V end lost 1 base, the J end lost 1 base, and 13 bases lay between the germline ends. The CDR3 consists of 16 residues. Each TCR beta cDNA library carried unique molecular identifiers. There were about 0.85 to 10 million T cells, and approximately 500,000 cDNA molecules came from them. TCRdb itself ran the PCR reads through MiXCR, one entry per CDR3 protein. The sample yields about 680,000 distinct CDR3 sequences, 55% to 70% seen once. Turning to this clonotype: Its antigen is not known.

The V and J genes are TRBV6-6 and TRBJ2-5, with a possible D match to TRBD2 (7 bases). The origin of this receptor is a girl aged 2-10 years with multiple sclerosis. Sequenced input: blood. CDR3 sequence reads: CASSYFRGGAQETQYF. The CDR3 bases are TGTGCCAGCAGTTACTTCCGTGGGGGGGCCCAAGAGACCCAGTACTTC.